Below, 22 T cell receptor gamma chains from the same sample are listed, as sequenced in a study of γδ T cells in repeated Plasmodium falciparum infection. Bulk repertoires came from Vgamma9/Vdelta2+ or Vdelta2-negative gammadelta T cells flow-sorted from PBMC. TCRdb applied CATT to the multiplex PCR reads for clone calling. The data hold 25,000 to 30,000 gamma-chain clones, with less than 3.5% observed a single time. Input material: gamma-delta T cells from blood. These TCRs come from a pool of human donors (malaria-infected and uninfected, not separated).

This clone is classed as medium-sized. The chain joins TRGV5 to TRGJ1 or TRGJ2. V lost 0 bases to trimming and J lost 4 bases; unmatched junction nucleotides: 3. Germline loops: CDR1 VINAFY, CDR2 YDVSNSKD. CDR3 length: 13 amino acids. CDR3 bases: TGTGCCACCTGGGACAGGCCGTATTATAAGAAACTCTTT. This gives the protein CATWDRPYYKKLF.

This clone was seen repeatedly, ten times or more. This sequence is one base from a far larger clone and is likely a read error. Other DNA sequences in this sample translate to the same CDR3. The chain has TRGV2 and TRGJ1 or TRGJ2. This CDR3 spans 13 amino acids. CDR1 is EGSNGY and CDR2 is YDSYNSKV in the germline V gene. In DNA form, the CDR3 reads TGTGCCACCTGGGACCCCCCGGGATATAAGAAGCTCTTT. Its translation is CATWDPPGYKKLF.

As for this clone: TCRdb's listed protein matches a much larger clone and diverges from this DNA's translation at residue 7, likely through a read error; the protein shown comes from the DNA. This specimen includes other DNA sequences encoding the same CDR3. CDR3 nucleotides: TGTGCCTTGTGGGAGGTTCAGTTGGAGTTGGGCAAAAAAATCAAGGTATTT. Protein product: CALWEVQLELGKKIKVF. The chain is built from TRGV9 and TRGJP. No J segment appears in TCRdb, so it was assigned here by matching the sequence to germline. Losses at the gene ends were 1 base for V and 7 bases for J; bases not matched to a gene: 7. Germline V lookup: CDR1 GITISATS, CDR2 ISYDGTV (reference sequence). The CDR3 is 17 amino acids.

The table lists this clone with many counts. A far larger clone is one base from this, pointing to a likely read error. CDR3 sequence reads: CALWEPRDPELGKKTKVF. The CDR3 DNA follows: TGTGCCTTGTGGGAGCCCAGGGACCCGGAGTTGGGCAAAAAAACCAAGGTATTT. V and J are TRGV9 and TRGJP. Germline CDR1 GITISATS, CDR2 ISYDGTV (reference sequence). The CDR3 is 18 residues long.

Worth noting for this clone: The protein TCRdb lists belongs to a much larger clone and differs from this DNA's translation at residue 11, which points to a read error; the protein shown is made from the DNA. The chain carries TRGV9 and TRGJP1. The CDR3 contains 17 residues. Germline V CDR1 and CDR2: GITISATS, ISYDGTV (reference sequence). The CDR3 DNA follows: TGTGCCTTGTGGGAGCCCCGAACTTATACCGCTGGTTGGTTCAAGATATTT. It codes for CALWEPRTYTAGWFKIF.

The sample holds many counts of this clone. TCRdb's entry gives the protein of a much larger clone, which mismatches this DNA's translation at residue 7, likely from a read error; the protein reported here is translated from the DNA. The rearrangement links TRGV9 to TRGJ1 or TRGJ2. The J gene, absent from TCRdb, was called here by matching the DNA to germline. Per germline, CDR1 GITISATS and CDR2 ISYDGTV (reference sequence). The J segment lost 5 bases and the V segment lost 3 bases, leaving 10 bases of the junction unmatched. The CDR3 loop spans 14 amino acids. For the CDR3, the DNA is TGTGCCTTGTGGGAGCTCCCTTCTCATTATAAGAAACTCTTT. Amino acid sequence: CALWELPSHYKKLF.

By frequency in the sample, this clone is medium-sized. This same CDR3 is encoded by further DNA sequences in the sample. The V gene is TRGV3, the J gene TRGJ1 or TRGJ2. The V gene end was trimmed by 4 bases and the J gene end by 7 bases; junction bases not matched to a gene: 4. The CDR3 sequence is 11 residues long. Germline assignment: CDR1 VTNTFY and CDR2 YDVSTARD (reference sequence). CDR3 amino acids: CATWERYKKLF. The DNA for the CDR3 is TGTGCCACCTGGGAAAGGTATAAGAAACTCTTT.

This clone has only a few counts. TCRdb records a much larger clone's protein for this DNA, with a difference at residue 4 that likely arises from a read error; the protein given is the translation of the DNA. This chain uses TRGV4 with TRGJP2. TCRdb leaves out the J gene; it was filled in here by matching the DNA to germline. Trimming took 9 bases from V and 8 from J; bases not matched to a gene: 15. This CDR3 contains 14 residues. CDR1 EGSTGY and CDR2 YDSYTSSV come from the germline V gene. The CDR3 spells CATRAPAKDWIKTF. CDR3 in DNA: TGTGCCACCCGGGCCCCAGCTAAAGATTGGATCAAGACGTTT.

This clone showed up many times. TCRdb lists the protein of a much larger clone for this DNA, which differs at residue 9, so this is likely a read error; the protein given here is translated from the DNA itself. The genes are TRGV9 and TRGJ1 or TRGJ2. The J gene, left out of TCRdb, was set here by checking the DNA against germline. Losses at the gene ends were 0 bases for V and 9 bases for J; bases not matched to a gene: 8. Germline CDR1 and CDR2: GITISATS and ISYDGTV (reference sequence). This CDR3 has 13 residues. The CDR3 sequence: CALWEVTDFKKLF. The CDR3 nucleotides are TGTGCCTTGTGGGAGGTGACGGATTTTAAGAAACTCTTT.

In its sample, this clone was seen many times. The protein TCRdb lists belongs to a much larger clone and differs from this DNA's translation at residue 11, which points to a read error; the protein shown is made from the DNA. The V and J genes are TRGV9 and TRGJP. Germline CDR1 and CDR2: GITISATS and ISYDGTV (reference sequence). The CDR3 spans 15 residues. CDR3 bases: TGTGCCTTGTGGGACCAAGAGTTGGGCAAAGAAATCAAGGTATTT. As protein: CALWDQELGKEIKVF.

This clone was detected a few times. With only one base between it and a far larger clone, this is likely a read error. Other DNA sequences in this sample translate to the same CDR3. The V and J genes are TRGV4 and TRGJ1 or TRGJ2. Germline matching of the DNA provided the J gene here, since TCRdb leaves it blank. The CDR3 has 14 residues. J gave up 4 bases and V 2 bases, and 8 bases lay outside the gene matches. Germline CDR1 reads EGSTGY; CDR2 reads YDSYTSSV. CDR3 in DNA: TGTGCCACCTGGGATGCCCCGGACTATTATAAGAAACTCTTT. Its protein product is CATWDAPDYYKKLF.

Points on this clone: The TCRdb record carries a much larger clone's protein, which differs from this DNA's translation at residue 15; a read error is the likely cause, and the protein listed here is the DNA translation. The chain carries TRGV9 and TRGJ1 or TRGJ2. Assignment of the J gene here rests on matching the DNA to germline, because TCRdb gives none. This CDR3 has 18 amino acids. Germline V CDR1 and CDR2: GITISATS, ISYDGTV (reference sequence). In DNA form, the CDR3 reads TGTGCCTTGTGGGAGGTGAGGAGAACTCCGACGACTTATTATGAGAAACTCTTT. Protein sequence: CALWEVRRTPTTYYEKLF.

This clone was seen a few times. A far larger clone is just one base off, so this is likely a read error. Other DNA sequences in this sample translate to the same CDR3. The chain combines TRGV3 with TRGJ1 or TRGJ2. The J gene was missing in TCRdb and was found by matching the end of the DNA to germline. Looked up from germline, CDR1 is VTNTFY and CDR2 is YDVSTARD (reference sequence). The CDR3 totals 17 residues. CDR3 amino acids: CATWDRRQPVNYYKKLF. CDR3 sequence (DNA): TGTGCCACATGGGACAGGCGACAGCCCGTGAATTATTATAAGAAACTCTTT.

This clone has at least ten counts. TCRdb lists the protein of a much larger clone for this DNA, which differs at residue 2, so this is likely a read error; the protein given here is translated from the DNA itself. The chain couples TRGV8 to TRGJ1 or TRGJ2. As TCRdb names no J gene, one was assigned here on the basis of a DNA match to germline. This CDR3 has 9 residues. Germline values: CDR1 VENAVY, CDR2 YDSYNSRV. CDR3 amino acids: CTTWDKKLF. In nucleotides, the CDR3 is TGTACCACCTGGGACAAGAAACTCTTT.

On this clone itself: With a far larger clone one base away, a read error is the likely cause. The CDR3 DNA reads as TGTGCCACCTGGGACAGGCTGTATTATAAGAAGCTCTTT. This codes for CATWDRLYYKKLF. The V gene is given as TRGV5, and no J gene call is available. The CDR3 spans 13 residues. The germline V gene has CDR1 VINAFY and CDR2 YDVSNSKD.

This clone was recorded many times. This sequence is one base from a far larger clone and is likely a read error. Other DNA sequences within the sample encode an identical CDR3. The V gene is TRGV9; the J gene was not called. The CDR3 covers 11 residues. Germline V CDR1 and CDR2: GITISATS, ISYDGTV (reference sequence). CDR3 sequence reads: CALGIYYKKLF. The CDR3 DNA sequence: TGTGCCTTGGGTATTTATTATAAAAAACTCTTT.

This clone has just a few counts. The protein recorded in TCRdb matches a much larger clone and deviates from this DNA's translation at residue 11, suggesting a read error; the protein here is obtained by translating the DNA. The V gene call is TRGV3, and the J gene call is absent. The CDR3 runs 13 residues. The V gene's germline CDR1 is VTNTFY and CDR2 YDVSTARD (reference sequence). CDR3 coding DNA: TGTGCCACCTGGGACAGGCTATTGCGGGCGAGACTCTTT. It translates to CATWDRLLRARLF.

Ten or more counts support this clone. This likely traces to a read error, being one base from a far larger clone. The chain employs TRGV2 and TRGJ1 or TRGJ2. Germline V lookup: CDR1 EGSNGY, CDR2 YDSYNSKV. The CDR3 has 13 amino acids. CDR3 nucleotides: TGTGCCACCTGGGACCTATGGTATTATAAGAAACTCTTC. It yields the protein CATWDLWYYKKLF.

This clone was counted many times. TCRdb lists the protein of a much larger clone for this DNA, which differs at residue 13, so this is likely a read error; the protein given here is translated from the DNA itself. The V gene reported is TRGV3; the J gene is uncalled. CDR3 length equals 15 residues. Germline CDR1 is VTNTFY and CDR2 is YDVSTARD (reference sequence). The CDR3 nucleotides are TGTGCCACCTGGGACAGGCCGACCACTGGTTGGTTCAGGATATTT. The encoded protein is CATWDRPTTGWFRIF.

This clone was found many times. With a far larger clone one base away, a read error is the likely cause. This CDR3 reads CALWEVRELGKKIKVF. CDR3 in DNA: TGTGCCCTGTGGGAGGTGCGGGAGTTGGGCAAAAAAATCAAGGTATTT. The rearrangement links TRGV9 to TRGJP. In the absence of a J gene in TCRdb, the DNA was matched to germline to assign it here. CDR3 length equals 16 residues. Germline lookup yields CDR1 GITISATS and CDR2 ISYDGTV (reference sequence).

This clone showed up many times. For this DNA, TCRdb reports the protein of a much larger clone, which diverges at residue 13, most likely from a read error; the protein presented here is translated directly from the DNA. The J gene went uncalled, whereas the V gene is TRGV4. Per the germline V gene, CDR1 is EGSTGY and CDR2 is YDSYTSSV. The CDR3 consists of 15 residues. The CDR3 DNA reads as TGTGCCACCTGGGATGGGCCGCGTAATTATTATAAGGAACTCTTT. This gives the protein CATWDGPRNYYKELF.

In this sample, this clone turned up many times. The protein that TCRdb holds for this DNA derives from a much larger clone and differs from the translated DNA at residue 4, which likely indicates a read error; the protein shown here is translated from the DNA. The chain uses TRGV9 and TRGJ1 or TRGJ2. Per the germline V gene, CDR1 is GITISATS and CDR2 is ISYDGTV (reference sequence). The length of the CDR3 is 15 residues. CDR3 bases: TGTGCCTTGCGGGAGCTCGACCCTTTTTGTTATAAGAAACTCTTT. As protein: CALRELDPFCYKKLF.